This T cell receptor beta chain stems from a study of immune evolution from preneoplasia to lung adenocarcinoma. Between about 2014 and 2018, patients underwent resection in Japan or China. In the case of this clone: The antigen remains undetermined.

CDR3 length equals 13 residues. General study findings and limits: Top clone frequencies peaked in normal lung, apparently declining through invasive adenocarcinoma.

TCRdb's table, derived via immunoSEQ multiplex PCR, lists solely in-frame clones and lacks some. This sample has fewer than 5,000 clones, with over 70% found just once. The receptor's source is an older donor with lung adenocarcinoma. Sequences were obtained from FFPE adjacent normal lung tissue. The chain links TRBV21-1 to TRBJ2-7; the tabulated D call, TRBD1, remains unverified against the DNA. TRBV21-1 represents a pseudogene. As DNA, the CDR3 is TGTGCCAGCAGGAGAACAGGTTCCTACGAGCAGTACTTC. Its translation: CASRRTGSYEQYF.